The entry that follows covers one T cell receptor (beta chain) sequence. The data derive from a study of T cell changes during pregnancy in multiple sclerosis. The CDR3 sequence is 16 residues long. CDR1 SGHDT and CDR2 YYEEEE come from the germline V gene. V lost 4 bases and J lost 4; bases outside the gene matches: 5. The repertoire was sequenced with immunoSEQ multiplex PCR; TCRdb's copy has only in-frame clones and lacks some. The data contain tens of thousands of clones, less than 95% of them singletons. The sequencing here drew on peripheral blood, taken in the first trimester of pregnancy. This chain uses TRBV5-6 with TRBJ1-6; 10 bases map to TRBD1. The TCR originated in a female donor in good health, enrolled as a control in a pregnancy study. CDR3 DNA sequence: TGTGCCAGCAGCCGTGGGACAGGGGATTATAATTCACCCCTCCACTTT. Encoded protein: CASSRGTGDYNSPLHF.